This T cell receptor beta chain came from a study of CD4+ T cells in melanoma. Comment on this clone: What it recognizes is unknown.

Whole-study findings and limits: Neoantigen-specific CD4+ T cells in melanoma reportedly had diverse differentiation states. CD8+ T cell, macrophage and B cell function reportedly correlated with neoantigen-specific CD4+ T cells.

Sequencing was performed with immunoSEQ multiplex PCR; in TCRdb, only in-frame clones are kept and a portion is missing. The sample comprises approximately 20,000 clones, roughly 78% of which are singletons, and around 8.9% rests with the top ten. The CDR3 length is 15 residues. V lost 3 bases and J lost 4; bases outside the gene matches: 6. Germline V gene sequence: CDR1 KGHSH, CDR2 LQKENI. This TCR derives from a human donor with melanoma. V is TRBV18 and J is TRBJ1-5; TRBD1 aligns across 7 bases. The CDR3 is CASSPQTGSNQPQHF. The CDR3 bases are TGTGCCAGCTCACCTCAGACAGGGTCAAATCAGCCCCAGCATTTT.